A selection of T cell receptor beta chains follows, all from one sample in a study of OX40 agonist ivuxolimab in advanced cancers. Clones were sequenced by immunoSEQ multiplex PCR, and TCRdb holds only the in-frame ones, with some missing. This sample has 77,000 or so clones, with over 85% found just once. The sample consisted of CD4+ or CD8+ T cells sorted from blood, taken in a trial of the OX40 agonist ivuxolimab. These receptors all come from an adult with an advanced solid tumor such as melanoma, head and neck, liver or kidney cancer. CDR3s include the opening cysteine and the closing phenylalanine or tryptophan.

V: TRBV18; J: TRBJ1-2; CDR3: CASSPLGTLSGANYGYTF
V: TRBV6-1; J: TRBJ2-7; CDR3: CASSRTGTYEQYF
V: TRBV7-6; J: TRBJ2-5; CDR3: CASSFGTGWAETQYF
V: TRBV7-2; J: TRBJ2-5; CDR3: CATKGLAGYQETQYF
V: TRBV27; J: TRBJ2-3; CDR3: CASSLTGISTDTQYF
V: TRBV9; J: TRBJ2-1; CDR3: CASSGSRAPGQFF
V: TRBV2; J: TRBJ2-6; CDR3: CASSSLVGTLTSGANVLTF
V: TRBV6-5; J: TRBJ2-1; CDR3: CASSYSWNEQFF
V: TRBV4-1; J: TRBJ2-2; CDR3: CASSQDPPGDTGELFF
V: TRBV9; J: TRBJ2-6; CDR3: CASSVDPVTGANVLTF
V: TRBV14; J: TRBJ1-1; CDR3: CASSPWTGSTEAFF
V: TRBV19; J: TRBJ2-3; CDR3: CASSPRLAGGADTQYF
V: TRBV28; J: TRBJ2-2; CDR3: CASSWDMFGPGELFF
V: TRBV27; J: TRBJ2-7; CDR3: CASNRDRGSYEQYF
V: TRBV6-5; J: TRBJ2-2; CDR3: CASLHPGGNGELFF
V: TRBV4-1; J: TRBJ1-3; CDR3: CASSQVGQAGNTIYF
V: TRBV10-3; J: TRBJ2-3; CDR3: CAISDRRGGIWDTQYF
V: TRBV9; J: TRBJ2-4; CDR3: CASSVGGAGRNIQYF
V: TRBV7-7; J: TRBJ2-5; CDR3: CASTEGAGETQYF
V: TRBV20-1; J: TRBJ1-1; CDR3: CSAHRVAFF
V: TRBV7-8; J: TRBJ2-7; CDR3: CASSWGLADLFEQYF
V: TRBV7-9; J: TRBJ1-2; CDR3: CASSLAGDRIYGYTF
V: TRBV10-3; J: TRBJ1-5; CDR3: CAISESSRGAQPQHF
V: TRBV5-6; J: TRBJ2-2; CDR3: CASSVWVLDGGELFF
V: TRBV27; J: TRBJ1-1; CDR3: CASKTLGQGAWNTEAFF
V: TRBV2; J: TRBJ2-7; CDR3: CASSDAGRSYEQYF
V: TRBV7-7; J: TRBJ2-5; CDR3: CASSPRQGAWETQYF
V: TRBV18; J: TRBJ2-7; CDR3: CASAHGSYPYEQYF
V: TRBV6-7; J: TRBJ1-5; CDR3: CASSYTRTGRQPQHF
V: TRBV9; J: TRBJ2-7; CDR3: CASSAGAGHSYEQYF
V: TRBV4-1; J: TRBJ2-1; CDR3: CASSHFSGEYNEQFF
V: TRBV19; J: TRBJ2-1; CDR3: CASSAPGLAGWNEQFF
V: TRBV7-9; J: TRBJ1-2; CDR3: CASSLGGRRSGYTF
V: TRBV19; J: TRBJ2-5; CDR3: CASSMVGGLGETQYF
V: TRBV27; J: TRBJ2-5; CDR3: CASSIGLAGVGQETQYF
V: TRBV4-1; J: TRBJ1-1; CDR3: CASSGMNTEAFF
V: TRBV4-3; J: TRBJ2-7; CDR3: CASSQVEGREQYF
V: TRBV7-9; J: TRBJ1-2; CDR3: CASSPVGADYGYTF
V: TRBV19; J: TRBJ1-5; CDR3: CASSIGTVNQPQHF
V: TRBV19; J: TRBJ1-1; CDR3: CASSIGPSNEAFF
V: TRBV9; J: TRBJ2-5; CDR3: CASSPDRGRETQYF
V: TRBV9; J: TRBJ1-4; CDR3: CASSARGLEEKLFF
V: TRBV11-3; J: TRBJ2-1; CDR3: CASSFRTFEDEQFF
V: TRBV9; J: TRBJ1-1; CDR3: CASSVGTGTEAFF
V: TRBV27; J: TRBJ1-1; CDR3: CASMWTGDGPEAFF
V: TRBV10-3; J: TRBJ2-1; CDR3: CAISEGGLGGFF